This TCR beta chain was captured in a study of beta chain features in type 1 diabetes. TCRB transcripts that were expressed got sequenced, as all of the isolated RNA had been reverse transcribed. The assay was immunoSEQ multiplex PCR, and TCRdb's table has in-frame clones only and misses some. The data contain roughly 230,000 clones, 9% to 10% of them singletons. This clone was seen a handful of times. With 7 bases clipped from V and 3 bases from J, the junction kept 15 bases outside the gene matches. Germline assignment: CDR1 SNHLY and CDR2 FYNNEI. The CDR3 totals 17 residues. This chain joins TRBV2 and TRBJ2-7; 10 positions agree with TRBD2. Specimen: naive CD4+ T cells from blood. This TCR derives from a woman younger than 30 in good health. This chain's CDR3 is CASTLMGLATLRYEQYF. Here the CDR3 DNA reads TGTGCCAGCACCCTCATGGGACTAGCGACGCTTCGCTACGAGCAGTACTTC.